The present T cell receptor beta chain was sequenced within a study of T cells after yellow fever vaccination. The study's findings and limits: Re-detected after boosting: most primary clones, 96% of CD4 and roughly 88% of CD8. Though weaker, the secondary response peaked faster, on day 5 versus 15. Clonotype sharing between CD4 and CD8 compartments was small.

5'RACE template switching generated TCR cDNA, adding a universal primer site and UMIs. MiXCR was run by TCRdb on the 5' RACE reads, yielding one entry per CDR3 protein. The repertoire holds a few hundred thousand distinct CDR3 sequences, with 4.1% as singletons. This clonotype turned up a few times. The antigen is not known. The receptor's source is a man aged 18 to 30 who received the YFV17D yellow fever vaccine. The sample in question was PBMCs, obtained 5 days after the yellow fever booster vaccination.

The chain's CDR3 is CASSLDRSYTEAFF. In DNA form, the CDR3 reads TGTGCCAGCAGCTTAGACAGGTCCTACACTGAAGCTTTCTTT. The chain is built from TRBV7-2 and TRBJ1-1; maybe TRBD1 (5 bases). Trimming pared 1 base from V and 3 bases from J, leaving 9 bases between. Per germline, CDR1 SGHTA and CDR2 FQGNSA. The CDR3 has 14 amino acids. The whole variable domain, filled in from reference TRBV7-2 and TRBJ1-1, reads GAGVSQSPSNKVTEKGKDVELRCDPISGHTALYWYRQSLGQGLEFLIYFQGNSAPDKSGLPSDRFSAERTGGSVSTLTIQRTQQEDSAVYLCASSLDRSYTEAFFGQGTRLTVV.